These 17 T cell receptor beta chains share one sample of origin, sequenced in a study of T cells after yellow fever vaccination. TCRdb re-called the 5' RACE reads with MiXCR, one entry per CDR3 protein. The sample lists about 160,000 distinct CDR3 sequences, roughly 9% seen once, with under 40% in the top ten. This material consisted of CD8+ T cells sorted from PBMCs, taken 45 days after the yellow fever booster vaccination. All receptors come from a man younger than 35 who received the YFV17D yellow fever vaccine.

This clonotype was seen many times. This may be a read error, as it is one base from a much larger clone. The CDR3 nucleotides read TGTGCCAGCAGTGATCTAGCGGGGGGGCAAGAGACCCAGTACTTC. As protein: CASSDLAGGQETQYF. The chain joins TRBV11-2 to TRBJ2-5, with 12 bases matching TRBD2. The CDR3 sequence is 15 residues long. Unmatched junction bases numbered 4, after V lost 6 bases and J lost 2 bases. The V gene's germline CDR1 is SGHAT and CDR2 FQNNGV.

This clonotype was observed a handful of times. V gene TRBV29-1 combines with J gene TRBJ1-2; D gene unclear. Germline V lookup: CDR1 SQVTM, CDR2 ANQGSEA. The CDR3 length is 12 residues. V lost 1 base to trimming and J lost 3 bases, with 6 bases between them. The CDR3 region has the DNA TGCAGCGTTGAAGTAGTGTACTATGGCTACACCTTC. It is translated as CSVEVVYYGYTF. Variable domain in full (rest from reference TRBV29-1 and TRBJ1-2): SAVISQKPSRDICQRGTSLTIQCQVDSQVTMMFWYRQQPGQSLTLIATANQGSEATYESGFVIDKFPISRPNLTFSTLTVSNMSPEDSSIYLCSVEVVYYGYTFGSGTRLTVV.

In this sample, this clonotype turned up a few times. The chain carries TRBV4-3 and TRBJ2-7, with D perhaps matching TRBD1 or TRBD2 (6 bases each). Trimming removed 0 bases from V and 6 bases from J, with 15 bases in between. The CDR3 contains 15 residues. The V gene's germline CDR1 is LGHNA and CDR2 YSLEER. This CDR3 reads CASSQDLGGFGEQYV. The CDR3 DNA reads as TGCGCCAGCAGCCAAGATTTGGGGGGCTTCGGCGAGCAGTACGTC.

There are many counts of this clonotype. The chain links TRBV5-1 to TRBJ1-6; D unresolved. V lost 2 bases to trimming and J lost 0 bases, with 6 bases between them. Germline V lookup: CDR1 SGHRS, CDR2 YFSETQ. The CDR3 extends over 15 amino acids. The CDR3 loop is CASSFQSSYNSPLHF. DNA of the CDR3: TGCGCCAGCAGCTTCCAGAGCTCCTATAATTCACCCCTCCACTTT.

This clonotype came up many times. V usage is TRBV19 and J usage is TRBJ2-1, with D tentatively TRBD1 or TRBD2 (5 bases each). CDR1 LNHDA and CDR2 SQIVND come from the germline V gene (reference sequence). The CDR3 runs to 13 residues. Trimming took off 5 bases at V and 10 bases at J, with 15 bases between the two ends. CDR3 nucleotide sequence: TGTGCCAGTAGTCGTGGGGTAGGGGACGAGCAGTTCTTC. Translating gives CASSRGVGDEQFF.

The chain joins TRBV7-9 to TRBJ2-7, with TRBD1 as a possible D gene (6 bases). The V gene's germline CDR1 is SEHNR and CDR2 FQNEAQ (reference sequence). Trimming stripped 3 bases from V and 3 bases from J, with 18 bases between. The CDR3 covers 16 residues. In nucleotides, the CDR3 is TGTGCCAGCAGCTTGACAGGCCTGCCGAGCCTCTACGAGCAGTACGTC. This gives the protein CASSLTGLPSLYEQYV.

The genes are TRBV14 and TRBJ2-7; TRBD1 might be the D (5 bases). V was shortened by 1 base and J by 6 bases, with 10 bases between the two germline ends. The CDR3 is made up of 13 amino acids. The germline V gene has CDR1 SGHDN and CDR2 FVKESK. The DNA for the CDR3 is TGTGCCAGCAGCCAAGTCCCAGGGTTCGAGCAGTACTTC. Translation gives CASSQVPGFEQYF.

The chain has TRBV3-1 and TRBJ2-7; no clear D. Trimming pared 0 bases from V and 0 bases from J, leaving 9 bases between. In germline, CDR1 is LGHDT, CDR2 YNNKEL (reference sequence). The CDR3 has 15 amino acids. The CDR3 protein is CASSQDWAASYEQYF. The CDR3 DNA follows: TGTGCCAGCAGCCAAGACTGGGCGGCCTCCTACGAGCAGTACTTC.

This clonotype was seen more than once but under ten times. The rearrangement joins TRBV7-9 to TRBJ1-1, with D possibly TRBD1 on 6 matching bases. V gave up 5 bases and J gave up 5 bases, with 9 bases separating them. This CDR3 has 12 residues. Germline V gene data show CDR1 as SEHNR and CDR2 as FQNEAQ (reference sequence). Here the CDR3 reads CASSQDRTEAFF. The CDR3 region has the DNA TGTGCCAGCAGCCAGGACAGAACTGAAGCTTTCTTT.

Only a few counts were recorded for this clonotype. The chain carries TRBV20-1 and TRBJ2-7; D call uncertain. Germline CDR1 reads DFQATT; CDR2 reads SNEGSKA (reference sequence). The CDR3 has 15 amino acids. Trimming pared 1 base from V and 2 bases from J, leaving 15 bases between. Here the CDR3 DNA reads TGCAGTGCTAGAGTCCCGTTCTTGGGAACCTACGAGCAGTACTTC. It codes for CSARVPFLGTYEQYF.

The rearrangement uses TRBV2 and TRBJ2-1; D uncertain. The V end was cut by 7 bases, the J end by 0 bases, with 13 bases between. The CDR3 runs to 15 residues. The germline V gene encodes CDR1 SNHLY and CDR2 FYNNEI. The CDR3 DNA follows: TGTGCCAGCATCGGCTTTTCTAGCTCCTACAATGAGCAGTTCTTC. It is translated as CASIGFSSSYNEQFF.

The chain links TRBV12-3 or TRBV12-4 to TRBJ2-2; TRBD2 aligns across 11 bases. Trimming took 0 bases from V and 3 from J; bases not matched to a gene: 6. There are 18 residues in the CDR3. CDR3 amino acids: CASSLAKGTSGYTGELFF. In DNA form, the CDR3 reads TGTGCCAGCAGTTTAGCTAAAGGGACTAGCGGCTACACCGGGGAGCTGTTTTTT.

This clonotype was picked up a small number of times. The chain is built from TRBV29-1 and TRBJ2-2; a possible D gene is TRBD1 (6 bases). Germline V gene sequence: CDR1 SQVTM, CDR2 ANQGSEA. The CDR3 has 12 residues. Trimming removed 7 bases at V and 7 bases at J, with 13 bases between. The CDR3 spells CSATGTIGELFF. For the CDR3, the DNA is TGCAGCGCTACCGGGACAATCGGGGAGCTGTTTTTT.

This chain uses TRBV7-2 with TRBJ2-7, with 9 bases aligning to TRBD2. The CDR3 runs to 16 residues. After removal of 0 bases from V and 2 bases from J, the junction contained 5 bases not matched to a gene. The germline gives CDR1 SGHTA, CDR2 FQGNSA. The CDR3 coding sequence is TGTGCCAGCAGCTTAGCGCCGCTAGCGGGGACCTACGAGCAGTACGTC. Its protein product is CASSLAPLAGTYEQYV.

This clonotype was recorded a few times. This chain links TRBV6-5 with TRBJ2-7; D gene unclear. The V end lost 5 bases, the J end lost 4 bases, and 18 bases lay between the germline ends. The CDR3 is made up of 15 amino acids. CDR1 is MNHEY and CDR2 is SVGAGI in the germline V gene. DNA of the CDR3: TGTGCCAGCAGTCGCCACATGAGTGTGGCTTACGAGCAGTACGTC. It codes for CASSRHMSVAYEQYV.

The chain employs TRBV4-3 and TRBJ2-3; 12 bases match TRBD2. The CDR3 contains 17 residues. Germline trimming cut 3 bases from V and 6 bases from J; bases unmatched to any gene: 10. Looked up from germline, CDR1 is LGHNA and CDR2 is YSLEER. CDR3 in DNA: TGCGCCAGCAGCCAGAGGGCGACTAGCGGGGGTGGGGATACGCAGTATTTT. It translates to CASSQRATSGGGDTQYF.

J is TRBJ2-2 and V is TRBV27; 12 bases map to TRBD2. With 3 bases clipped from V and 4 bases from J, the junction kept 6 bases outside the gene matches. The CDR3 contains 17 residues. Germline CDR1 MNHEY, CDR2 SMNVEV (reference sequence). In nucleotides, the CDR3 is TGTGCCAGCAGTTTTACTAGCGGGGGGCCACCCACCGGGGAGCTGTTTTTT. This translates into CASSFTSGGPPTGELFF.